This T cell receptor beta chain was captured by sequencing in a study of CD8 T cells in Susac syndrome. Trimming shortened V by 5 bases and J by 4 bases, and 9 bases separated the two germline ends. Germline lookup yields CDR1 DFQATT and CDR2 SNEGSKA (reference sequence). CDR3 length: 13 amino acids. RNA in amounts of about 0.5 to 1 ug was reverse transcribed with random hexamers. Via MiXCR, TCRdb re-called the immunoSEQ multiplex PCR reads, giving one row per CDR3 protein. This table has roughly 200,000 distinct CDR3 sequences, under 95% appearing once. The chain combines TRBV20-1 with TRBJ1-6; no reliable D call. The receptor was isolated from a human donor in good health. Sequences were obtained from CD4+ T cells from PBMCs. The CDR3 nucleotides read TGCAGTGCTCGGGAGAGGTATAATTCACCCCTCCACTTT. Translating gives CSARERYNSPLHF.